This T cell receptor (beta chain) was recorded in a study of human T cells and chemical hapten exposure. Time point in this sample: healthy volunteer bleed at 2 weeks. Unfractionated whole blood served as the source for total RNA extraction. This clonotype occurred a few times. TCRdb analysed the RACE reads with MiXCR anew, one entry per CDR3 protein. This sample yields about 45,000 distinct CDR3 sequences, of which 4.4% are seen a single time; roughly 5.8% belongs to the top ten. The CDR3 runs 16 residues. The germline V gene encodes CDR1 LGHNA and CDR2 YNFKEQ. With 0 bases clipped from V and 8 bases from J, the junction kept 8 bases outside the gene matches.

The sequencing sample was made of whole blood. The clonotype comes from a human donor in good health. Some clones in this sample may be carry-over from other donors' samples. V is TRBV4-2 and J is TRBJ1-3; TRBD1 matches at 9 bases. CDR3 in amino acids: CASSQDLQQGADTIYF. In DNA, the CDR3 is TGTGCCAGCAGCCAAGATTTACAACAGGGGGCAGACACCATATATTTT.